The 27 T cell receptor beta chains below were found in one sample sequenced in a study of control samples from healthy donors and cancer patients. Produced via immunoSEQ multiplex PCR; TCRdb's table is partial and in-frame only. The repertoire holds 20,000 or so clones, with approximately 90% as singletons. The sequenced material came from PBMCs. These receptors originate from a woman aged 55-69 years with head and neck cancer.

The V and J genes are TRBV15 and TRBJ2-3, with a possible D match to TRBD2 (7 bases). Trimming removed 0 bases at V and 2 bases at J, with 15 bases between. The V gene's germline CDR1 is LNHNV and CDR2 YYDKDF (reference sequence). The length of the CDR3 is 17 residues. Here the CDR3 DNA reads TGTGCCACCAGCAGAGACGGGGGGACAAAGTACACAGATACGCAGTATTTT. It encodes CATSRDGGTKYTDTQYF. The full variable domain, with the rest looked up from reference TRBV15 and TRBJ2-3, is DAMVIQNPRYQVTQFGKPVTLSCSQTLNHNVMYWYQQKSSQAPKLLFHYYDKDFNNEADTPDNFQSRRPNTSFCFLDIRSPGLGDTAMYLCATSRDGGTKYTDTQYFGPGTRLTVL.

J is TRBJ1-3 and V is TRBV7-9, with 9 bases aligning to TRBD1. V shed 2 bases, J shed 3 bases, and the junction held 5 bases outside the gene matches. This CDR3 is built from 16 residues. The germline CDR1 and CDR2 sequences are SEHNR and FQNEAQ (reference sequence). The CDR3, as DNA: TGTGCCAGCAGCTTAACCGGACAGGGGCATGGAAACACCATATATTTT. This sequence encodes CASSLTGQGHGNTIYF.

This clone was detected only once. This chain links TRBV2 with TRBJ1-2, with D uncertain. With 3 bases removed from V and 7 bases from J, the gap between germline ends came to 12 bases. Germline assignment: CDR1 SNHLY and CDR2 FYNNEI. This CDR3 region has 13 residues. CDR3 DNA sequence: TGTGCCAGCAGTGACAGACCTTTGGGTGGCTACACCTTC. Its protein product is CASSDRPLGGYTF.

The J gene is TRBJ2-1, the V gene TRBV7-2, with 7 bases fitting TRBD2. There are 12 residues in the CDR3. Trimming took 6 bases from V and 7 from J; bases not matched to a gene: 3. Germline loops: CDR1 SGHTA, CDR2 FQGNSA. CDR3 residues: CASRRLANEQFF. CDR3 DNA: TGTGCCAGCAGAAGACTAGCTAATGAGCAGTTCTTC.

The chain employs TRBV14 and TRBJ2-4, with a possible D match to TRBD1 (5 bases). The germline V gene encodes CDR1 SGHDN and CDR2 FVKESK. V lost 6 bases and J 2 bases, leaving 17 bases between the germline ends. The CDR3 length is 16 residues. CDR3 nucleotide sequence: TGTGCCAGCAGTAGGGGCCTCGGCGTTACCAAAAACATTCAGTACTTC. Its translation is CASSRGLGVTKNIQYF.

This clone appeared once. V and J are TRBV28 and TRBJ2-1; tentatively, D is TRBD1 (6 bases). Germline V CDR1 and CDR2: MDHEN, SYDVKM. V shed 8 bases and J shed 10 bases, with 15 bases lying between them. The CDR3 length is 12 residues. CDR3 in DNA: TGTGCCAGCCAGGTGGCAGGGGCCGAGCAGTTCTTC. Translation: CASQVAGAEQFF.

The V gene is TRBV30, the J gene TRBJ2-1; the D is unclear. Trimming cost V 0 bases and J 7 bases, with 22 bases left between them. This CDR3 is built from 17 residues. Germline V gene data show CDR1 as GTSNPN and CDR2 as SVGIG (reference sequence). The CDR3 sequence is CAWSVNLLPSVLNEQFF. The CDR3 DNA follows: TGTGCCTGGAGTGTAAACCTCCTTCCGAGTGTCTTAAATGAGCAGTTCTTC.

This chain connects TRBV19 to TRBJ1-2; D gene unclear. V lost 0 bases to trimming and J lost 8 bases, with 10 bases between them. The germline CDR1 and CDR2 sequences are LNHDA and SQIVND (reference sequence). This CDR3 region has 13 residues. The CDR3 nucleotides are TGTGCCAGTAGTATAGAATCTACGAGGGGCTACACCTTC. Residues: CASSIESTRGYTF.

The chain has TRBV5-1 and TRBJ2-3, with D perhaps being TRBD1 or TRBD2 (6 bases each). CDR1 is SGHRS, CDR2 YFSETQ, per germline. With 5 bases removed from V and 2 bases from J, the gap between germline ends came to 15 bases. This CDR3 has 15 residues. In DNA, the CDR3 is TGCGCCAGCAGGAGGGGGGATTGGTCCACAGATACGCAGTATTTT. Translation: CASRRGDWSTDTQYF.

The V gene is TRBV29-1, the J gene TRBJ2-1; D is perhaps TRBD1 or TRBD2 (5 bases each). The CDR3 extends over 14 amino acids. Trimming removed 4 bases from V and 3 bases from J, with 13 bases in between. Germline V CDR1 and CDR2: SQVTM, ANQGSEA. Here the CDR3 DNA reads TGCAGCGTTGTGGGGGTAGACTTCTACAATGAGCAGTTCTTC. Its translation: CSVVGVDFYNEQFF.

This chain uses TRBV24-1 with TRBJ2-1, with 10 bases fitting TRBD2. The CDR3 totals 17 residues. V lost 4 bases, J lost 8 bases, and 13 bases stayed unmatched. Per the germline V gene, CDR1 is KGHDR and CDR2 is SFDVKD. CDR3 bases: TGTGCCACCAGTGACGCACTAGCGGGATGGTCGGTCCATGAGCAGTTCTTC. It specifies CATSDALAGWSVHEQFF.

This clone appeared once. The J gene is TRBJ2-1, the V gene TRBV9; D is ambiguous. V was cut by 4 bases and J by 7 bases, with 9 bases left in between. The CDR3 contains 12 residues. The germline CDR1 and CDR2 sequences are SGDLS and YYNGEE. DNA of the CDR3: TGTGCCAGCAGCATATCGTCAAATGAGCAGTTCTTC. It specifies CASSISSNEQFF.

The chain joins TRBV5-4 to TRBJ1-3, with D hard to call. Germline CDR1 reads SGHNT; CDR2 reads YYREEE (reference sequence). CDR3 length equals 13 residues. The V gene lost 2 bases and the J gene lost 0 bases, with 3 bases spanning the gap. CDR3: CASSFYSGNTIYF. CDR3 coding DNA: TGTGCCAGCAGCTTTTACTCTGGAAACACCATATATTTT.

The gene calls are TRBV2 and TRBJ2-1; TRBD1 matches at 10 bases. Germline V gene data show CDR1 as SNHLY and CDR2 as FYNNEI. With V trimmed by 6 bases and J by 2 bases, 7 bases remained unmatched. This CDR3 contains 16 residues. The CDR3 region is CASSVIGTGAYNEQFF. CDR3 nucleotide sequence: TGTGCCAGCAGCGTTATAGGGACAGGGGCCTACAATGAGCAGTTCTTC.

The rearrangement uses TRBV28 and TRBJ1-5; 10 bases are shared with TRBD1. Per germline, CDR1 MDHEN and CDR2 SYDVKM. V lost 1 base and J lost 4; bases outside the gene matches: 10. The CDR3 runs to 18 residues. DNA for the CDR3: TGTGCCAGCAGTTTATTCCGACCGGGACAGGGGCAAAATCAGCCCCAGCATTTT. Translated: CASSLFRPGQGQNQPQHF. The variable domain in full, completed from reference TRBV28 and TRBJ1-5, reads DVKVTQSSRYLVKRTGEKVFLECVQDMDHENMFWYRQDPGLGLRLIYFSYDVKMKEKGDIPEGYSVSREKKERFSLILESASTNQTSMYLCASSLFRPGQGQNQPQHFGDGTRLSIL.

This clone was seen just once. The rearrangement joins TRBV10-3 to TRBJ2-3; TRBD2 aligns across 15 bases. CDR1 ENHRY and CDR2 SYGVKD come from the germline V gene. This CDR3 spans 15 amino acids. V trimming: 3 bases; J trimming: 10 bases; junction bases outside the gene matches: 5. This CDR3 reads CAISEGLAGGPAQYF. The CDR3 nucleotides read TGTGCCATCAGTGAAGGACTAGCGGGAGGGCCGGCGCAGTATTTT.

The chain is built from TRBV4-2 and TRBJ2-1; D is undetermined. Germline V gives CDR1 LGHNA, CDR2 YNFKEQ. V lost 1 base and J lost 6, with 13 bases in between. This CDR3 comprises 15 residues. The CDR3 DNA reads as TGTGCCAGCAGCCAAGGGAGCCAGGTTCCCAATGAGCAGTTCTTC. Its translation: CASSQGSQVPNEQFF.

This clone was detected only a few times. One junction end disagrees with the germline gene, perhaps due to a read error. This chain links TRBV5-6 with TRBJ2-7; maybe TRBD1 (5 bases). The CDR3 is 11 amino acids. Germline V gene data show CDR1 as SGHDT and CDR2 as YYEEEE. The CDR3 DNA reads TGTGCCAGCCGCTTCCAGGGCGAGCAGTACTTC. It translates to CASRFQGEQYF.

This CDR3 reads CASSPPFSVGYGYTF. The CDR3 nucleotides are TGTGCCAGCAGCCCCCCCTTTTCGGTAGGCTATGGCTACACCTTC. The chain recombines TRBV3-1 (or the pseudogene TRBV3-2) with TRBJ1-2; D gene unclear. CDR1 LGHDT and CDR2 YNNKEL come from the germline V gene (reference sequence). V was trimmed by 4 bases and J by 4 bases, leaving 16 bases between them. This CDR3 spans 15 amino acids.

This chain joins TRBV5-1 and TRBJ2-1, with 12 bases matching TRBD2. The V segment lost 4 bases and the J segment 4 bases; nucleotides outside the gene matches: 12. Germline lookup yields CDR1 SGHRS and CDR2 YFSETQ. This CDR3 has 18 amino acids. CDR3 amino acids: CASSTSGRLTGGYNEQFF. The CDR3 DNA is TGCGCCAGCAGCACTAGCGGGAGGCTCACAGGGGGTTACAATGAGCAGTTCTTC.

The chain has TRBV28 and TRBJ1-1; D is perhaps TRBD1 (5 bases). Germline V gene lookup returns CDR1 MDHEN and CDR2 SYDVKM. V was cut by 8 bases and J by 5 bases, with 15 bases left in between. The CDR3 contains 13 residues. The CDR3 loop is CASLARVRTEAFF. CDR3 nucleotides: TGTGCCAGCCTCGCCAGGGTACGGACTGAAGCTTTCTTT.

The rearrangement joins TRBV4-1 to TRBJ1-1; D remains ambiguous. The CDR3 extends over 17 amino acids. Trimming took off 4 bases at V and 0 bases at J, with 18 bases between the two ends. Germline CDR1 MGHRA, CDR2 YSYEKL. The CDR3 sequence is CASSPARTNLMNTEAFF. CDR3 nucleotide sequence: TGCGCCAGCAGCCCCGCCAGAACCAATCTCATGAACACTGAAGCTTTCTTT.

V is TRBV24-1 and J is TRBJ2-1, with 11 bases fitting TRBD2. The CDR3 is 17 residues long. Germline assignment: CDR1 KGHDR and CDR2 SFDVKD. V trimming: 6 bases; J trimming: 1 base; junction bases outside the gene matches: 7. The DNA for the CDR3 is TGTGCCACCAGTACTAGCGGGAGAGGTGAATCCTACAATGAGCAGTTCTTC. Its protein is CATSTSGRGESYNEQFF.

This chain uses TRBV5-6 with TRBJ1-2, with 8 positions matching TRBD1. Germline V gives CDR1 SGHDT, CDR2 YYEEEE. Unmatched junction bases numbered 4, after V lost 4 bases and J lost 2 bases. CDR3 length: 14 amino acids. The CDR3 protein is CASSAGQGNYGYTF. CDR3 DNA sequence: TGTGCCAGCAGCGCCGGACAGGGAAACTATGGCTACACCTTC.

The rearrangement links TRBV11-1 to TRBJ2-7, with D uncertain. V was cut by 3 bases and J by 7 bases, with 16 bases left in between. Germline CDR1 SGHAT, CDR2 FQDESV (reference sequence). The CDR3 spans 14 residues. This CDR3 reads CASSFVGRYGEQYF. CDR3 sequence (DNA): TGTGCCAGCAGCTTCGTCGGGCGGTACGGTGAGCAGTACTTC.

This rearrangement joins TRBV5-1 to TRBJ1-4; D may be TRBD1 (6 bases). Germline assignment: CDR1 SGHRS and CDR2 YFSETQ. The V gene lost 4 bases and the J gene lost 8 bases, with 18 bases spanning the gap. The CDR3 contains 15 residues. The CDR3 here is CASSKQGLGGEKLFF. DNA for the CDR3: TGCGCCAGCAGCAAACAGGGCCTAGGGGGAGAAAAACTGTTTTTT.

The gene calls are TRBV15 and TRBJ2-3; D possibly matches TRBD1 or TRBD2 (5 bases each). This CDR3 spans 16 amino acids. Germline V gene sequence: CDR1 LNHNV, CDR2 YYDKDF (reference sequence). V lost 3 bases to trimming and J lost 0 bases, with 13 bases between them. CDR3: CATSRSPGRSTDTQYF. The CDR3 DNA is TGTGCCACCAGCAGGAGTCCGGGACGGAGCACAGATACGCAGTATTTT.